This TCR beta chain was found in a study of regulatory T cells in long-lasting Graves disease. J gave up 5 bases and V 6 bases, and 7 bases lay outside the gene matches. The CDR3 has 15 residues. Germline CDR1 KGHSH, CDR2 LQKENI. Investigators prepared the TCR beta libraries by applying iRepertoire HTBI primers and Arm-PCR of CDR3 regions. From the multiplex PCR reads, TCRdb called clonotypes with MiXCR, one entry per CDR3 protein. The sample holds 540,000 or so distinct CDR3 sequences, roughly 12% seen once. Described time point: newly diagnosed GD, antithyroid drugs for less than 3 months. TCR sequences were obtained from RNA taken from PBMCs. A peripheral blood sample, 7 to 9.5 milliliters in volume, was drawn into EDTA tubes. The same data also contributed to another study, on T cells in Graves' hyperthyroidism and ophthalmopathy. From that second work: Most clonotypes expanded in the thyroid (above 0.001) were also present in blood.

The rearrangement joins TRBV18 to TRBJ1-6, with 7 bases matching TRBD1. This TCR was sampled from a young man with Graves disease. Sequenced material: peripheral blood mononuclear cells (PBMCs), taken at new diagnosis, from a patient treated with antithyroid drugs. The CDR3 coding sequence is TGTGCCAGCTCCTCGGGACAGTGGGATAATTCACCCCTCCACTTT. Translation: CASSSGQWDNSPLHF.